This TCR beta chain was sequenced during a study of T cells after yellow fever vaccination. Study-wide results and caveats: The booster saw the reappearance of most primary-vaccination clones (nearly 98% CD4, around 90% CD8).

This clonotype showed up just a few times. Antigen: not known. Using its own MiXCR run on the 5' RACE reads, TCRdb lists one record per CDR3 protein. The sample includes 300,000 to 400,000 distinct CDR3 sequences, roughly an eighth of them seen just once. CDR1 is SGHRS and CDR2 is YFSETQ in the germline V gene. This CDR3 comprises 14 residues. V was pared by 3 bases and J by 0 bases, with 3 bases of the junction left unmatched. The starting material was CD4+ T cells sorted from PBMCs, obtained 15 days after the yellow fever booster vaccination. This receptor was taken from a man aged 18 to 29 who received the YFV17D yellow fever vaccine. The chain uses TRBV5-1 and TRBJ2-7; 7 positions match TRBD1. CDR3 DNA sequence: TGCGCCAGCAGCTGGGGGACAGACTCCTACGAGCAGTACTTC. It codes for CASSWGTDSYEQYF.